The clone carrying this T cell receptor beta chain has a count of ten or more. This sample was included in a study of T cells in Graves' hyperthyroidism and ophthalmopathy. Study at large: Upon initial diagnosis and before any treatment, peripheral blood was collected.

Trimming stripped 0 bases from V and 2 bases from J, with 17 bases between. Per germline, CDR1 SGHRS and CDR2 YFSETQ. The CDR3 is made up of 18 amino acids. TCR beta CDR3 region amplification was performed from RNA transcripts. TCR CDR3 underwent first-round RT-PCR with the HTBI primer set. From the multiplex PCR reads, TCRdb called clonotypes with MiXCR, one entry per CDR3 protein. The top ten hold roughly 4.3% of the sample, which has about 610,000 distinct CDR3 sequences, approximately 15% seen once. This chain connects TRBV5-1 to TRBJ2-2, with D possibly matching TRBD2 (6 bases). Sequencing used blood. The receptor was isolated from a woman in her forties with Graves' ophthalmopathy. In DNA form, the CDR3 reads TGCGCCAGCAGCTTGGGCCCGTTAGGGACTTACAACACCGGGGAGCTGTTTTTT. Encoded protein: CASSLGPLGTYNTGELFF.